This T cell receptor beta chain emerged from a study of control samples from healthy donors and cancer patients. The assay was immunoSEQ multiplex PCR, and TCRdb's table has in-frame clones only and misses some. The data contain about 190,000 clones, 91% of them singletons. This CDR3 region has 13 residues. The germline gives CDR1 SGHKS, CDR2 YYEKEE (reference sequence). Trimming left V 1 base short and J 5 bases short, with 9 bases between. Sequenced: blood. The TCR originated in a man younger than 40 in good health. This chain joins TRBV5-5 and TRBJ1-2; D is unresolved. CDR3 protein: CASSLLAGYGYTF. In nucleotides, the CDR3 is TGTGCCAGCAGCTTGTTGGCCGGGTATGGCTACACCTTC.